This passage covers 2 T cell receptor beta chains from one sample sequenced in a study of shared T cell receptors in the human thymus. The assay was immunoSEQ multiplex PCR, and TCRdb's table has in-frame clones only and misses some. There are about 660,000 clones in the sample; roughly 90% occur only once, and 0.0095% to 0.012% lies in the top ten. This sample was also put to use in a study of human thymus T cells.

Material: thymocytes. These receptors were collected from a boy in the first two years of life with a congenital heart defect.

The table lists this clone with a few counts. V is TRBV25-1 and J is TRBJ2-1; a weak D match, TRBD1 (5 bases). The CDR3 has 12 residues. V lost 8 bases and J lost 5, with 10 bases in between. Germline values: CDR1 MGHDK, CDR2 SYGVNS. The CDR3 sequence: CASVCRDNEQFF. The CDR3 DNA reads TGTGCCAGCGTTTGCAGGGACAATGAGCAGTTCTTC.

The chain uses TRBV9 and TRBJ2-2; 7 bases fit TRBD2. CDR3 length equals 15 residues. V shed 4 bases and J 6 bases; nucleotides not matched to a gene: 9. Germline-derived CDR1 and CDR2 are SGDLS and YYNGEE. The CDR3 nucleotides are TGTGCCAGCAGCTCGGGACTAAAGGGACCCGGGGAGCTGTTTTTT. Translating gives CASSSGLKGPGELFF.